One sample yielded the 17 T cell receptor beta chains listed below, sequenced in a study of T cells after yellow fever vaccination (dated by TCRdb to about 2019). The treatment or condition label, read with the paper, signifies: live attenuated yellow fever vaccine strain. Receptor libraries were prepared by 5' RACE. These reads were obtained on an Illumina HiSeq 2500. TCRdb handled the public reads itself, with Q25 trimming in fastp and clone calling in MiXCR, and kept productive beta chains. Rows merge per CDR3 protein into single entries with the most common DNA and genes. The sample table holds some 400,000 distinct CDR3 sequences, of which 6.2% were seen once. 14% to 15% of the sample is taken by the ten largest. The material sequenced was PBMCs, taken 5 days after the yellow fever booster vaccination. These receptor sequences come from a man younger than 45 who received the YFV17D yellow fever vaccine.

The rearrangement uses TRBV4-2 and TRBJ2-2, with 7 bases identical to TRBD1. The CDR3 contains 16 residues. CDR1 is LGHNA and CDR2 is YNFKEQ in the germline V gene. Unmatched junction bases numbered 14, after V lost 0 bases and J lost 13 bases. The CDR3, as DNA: TGTGCCAGCAGCCAAGAGAAGCGGACAGGCATCAGGGGGCTGTTTTTT. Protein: CASSQEKRTGIRGLFF.

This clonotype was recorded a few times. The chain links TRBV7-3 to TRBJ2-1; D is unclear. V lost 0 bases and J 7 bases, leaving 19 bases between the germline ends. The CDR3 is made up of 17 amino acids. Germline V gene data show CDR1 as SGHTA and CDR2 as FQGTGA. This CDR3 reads CASSLTGVVGPLNEQFF. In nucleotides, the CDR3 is TGTGCCAGCAGCTTAACCGGTGTGGTAGGTCCACTTAATGAGCAGTTCTTC.

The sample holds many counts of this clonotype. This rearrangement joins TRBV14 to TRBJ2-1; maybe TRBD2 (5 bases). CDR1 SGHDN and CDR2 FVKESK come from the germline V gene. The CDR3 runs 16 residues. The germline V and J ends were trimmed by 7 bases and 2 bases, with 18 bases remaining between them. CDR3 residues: CASNGVSGSTYNEQFF. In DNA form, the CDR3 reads TGTGCCAGCAATGGGGTGAGCGGATCCACCTACAATGAGCAGTTCTTC.

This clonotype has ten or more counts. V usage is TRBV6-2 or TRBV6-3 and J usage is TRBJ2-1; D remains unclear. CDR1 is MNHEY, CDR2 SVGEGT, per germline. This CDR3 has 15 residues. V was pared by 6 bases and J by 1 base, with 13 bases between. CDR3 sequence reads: CASSLQSVSYNEQFF. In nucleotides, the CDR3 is TGTGCCAGCAGCCTACAGTCCGTTTCCTACAATGAGCAGTTCTTC.

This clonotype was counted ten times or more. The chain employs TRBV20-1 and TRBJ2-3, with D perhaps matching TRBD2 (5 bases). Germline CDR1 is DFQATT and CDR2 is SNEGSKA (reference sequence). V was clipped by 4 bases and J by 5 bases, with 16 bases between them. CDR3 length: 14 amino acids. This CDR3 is CSAINFHGIDTQYF. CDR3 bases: TGCAGTGCTATAAACTTCCACGGGATAGATACGCAGTATTTT.

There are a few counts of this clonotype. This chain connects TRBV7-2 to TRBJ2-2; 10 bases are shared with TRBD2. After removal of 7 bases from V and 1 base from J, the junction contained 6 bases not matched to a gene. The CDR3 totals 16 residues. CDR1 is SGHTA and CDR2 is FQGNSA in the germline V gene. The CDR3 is CASTLGLAVNTGELFF. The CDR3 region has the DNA TGTGCCAGCACCCTTGGACTAGCGGTGAACACCGGGGAGCTGTTTTTT.

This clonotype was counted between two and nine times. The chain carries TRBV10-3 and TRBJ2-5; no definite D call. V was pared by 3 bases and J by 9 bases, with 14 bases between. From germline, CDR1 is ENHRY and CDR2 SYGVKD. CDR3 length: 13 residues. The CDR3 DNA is TGTGCCATCAGTGACGGGTCACAGACCCCCCAGTACTTC. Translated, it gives CAISDGSQTPQYF.

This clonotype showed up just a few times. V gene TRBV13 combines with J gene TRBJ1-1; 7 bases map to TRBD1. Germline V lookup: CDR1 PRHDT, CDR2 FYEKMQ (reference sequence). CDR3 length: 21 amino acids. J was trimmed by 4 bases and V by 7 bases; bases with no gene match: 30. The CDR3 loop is CASTSYEEPGTASFRLTEAFF. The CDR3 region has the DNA TGTGCCAGCACCTCCTACGAGGAGCCGGGGACAGCTTCGTTTAGGCTCACTGAAGCTTTCTTT.

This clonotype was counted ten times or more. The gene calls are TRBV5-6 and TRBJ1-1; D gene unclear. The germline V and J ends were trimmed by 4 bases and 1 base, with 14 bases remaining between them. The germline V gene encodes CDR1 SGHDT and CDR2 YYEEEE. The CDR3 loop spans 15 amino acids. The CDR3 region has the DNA TGTGCCAGCAGCCGGCGGGCGGGTGAGAACACTGAAGCTTTCTTT. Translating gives CASSRRAGENTEAFF.

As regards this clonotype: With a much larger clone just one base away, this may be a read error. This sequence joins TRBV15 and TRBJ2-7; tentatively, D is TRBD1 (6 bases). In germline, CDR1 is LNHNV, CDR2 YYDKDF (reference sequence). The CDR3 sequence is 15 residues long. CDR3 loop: CATCREGGTDYEQYF. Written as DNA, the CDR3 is TGTGCCACCTGCAGAGAAGGGGGAACCGACTACGAGCAGTACTTC.

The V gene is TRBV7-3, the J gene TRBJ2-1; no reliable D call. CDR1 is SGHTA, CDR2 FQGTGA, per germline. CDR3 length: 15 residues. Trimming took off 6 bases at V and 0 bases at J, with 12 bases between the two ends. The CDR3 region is CASREPGRSYNEQFF. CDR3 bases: TGTGCCAGCAGAGAACCGGGTCGCTCCTACAATGAGCAGTTCTTC. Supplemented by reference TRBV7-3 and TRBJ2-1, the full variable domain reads GAGVSQTPSNKVTEKGKYVELRCDPISGHTALYWYRQSLGQGPEFLIYFQGTGAADDSGLPNDRFFAVRPEGSVSTLKIQRTERGDSAVYLCASREPGRSYNEQFFGPGTRLTVL.

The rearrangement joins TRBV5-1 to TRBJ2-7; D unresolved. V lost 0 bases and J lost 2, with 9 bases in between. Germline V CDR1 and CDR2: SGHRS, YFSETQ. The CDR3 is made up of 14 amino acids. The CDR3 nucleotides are TGCGCCAGCAGCTTGGACACACTTACCTACGAGCAGTACTTC. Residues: CASSLDTLTYEQYF.

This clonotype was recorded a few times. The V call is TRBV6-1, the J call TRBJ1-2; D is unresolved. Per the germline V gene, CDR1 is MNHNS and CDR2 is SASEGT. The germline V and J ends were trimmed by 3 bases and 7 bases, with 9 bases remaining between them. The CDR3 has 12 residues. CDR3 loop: CASSENVGGYTF. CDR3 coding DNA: TGTGCCAGCAGTGAGAACGTTGGTGGCTACACCTTC.

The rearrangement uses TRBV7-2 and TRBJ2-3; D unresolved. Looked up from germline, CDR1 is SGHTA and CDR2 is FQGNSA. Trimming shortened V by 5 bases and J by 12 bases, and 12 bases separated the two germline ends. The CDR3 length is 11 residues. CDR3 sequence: CASSQGFFQYF. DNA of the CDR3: TGTGCCAGCAGCCAAGGGTTTTTTCAGTATTTT.

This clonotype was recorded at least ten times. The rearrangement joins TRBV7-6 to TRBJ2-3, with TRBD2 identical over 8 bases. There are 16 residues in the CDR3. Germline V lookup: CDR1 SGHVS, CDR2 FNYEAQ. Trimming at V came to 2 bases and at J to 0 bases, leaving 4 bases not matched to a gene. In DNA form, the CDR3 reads TGTGCCAGCAGCTTAAGTAGCGGGACTAGCACAGATACGCAGTATTTT. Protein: CASSLSSGTSTDTQYF.

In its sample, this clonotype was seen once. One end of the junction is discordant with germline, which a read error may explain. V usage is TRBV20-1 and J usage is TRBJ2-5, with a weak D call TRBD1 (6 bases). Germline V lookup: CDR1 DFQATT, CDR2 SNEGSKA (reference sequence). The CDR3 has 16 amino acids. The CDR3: CCARDLGHALLETQYF. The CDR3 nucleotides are TGCTGTGCTAGAGATTTGGGACACGCCCTTCTTGAGACCCAGTACTTC.

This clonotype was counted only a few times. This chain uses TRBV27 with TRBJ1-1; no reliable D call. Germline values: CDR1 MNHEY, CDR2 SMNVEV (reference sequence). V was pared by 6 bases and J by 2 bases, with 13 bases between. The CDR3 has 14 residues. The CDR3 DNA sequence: TGTGCCAGCAGATACTTGACTGAAAACACTGAAGCTTTCTTT. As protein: CASRYLTENTEAFF.